Listed below are T cell receptor beta chains from one sample, sequenced in a study of T cell repertoires in cytomegalovirus infection. TCRdb re-derived calls from the reads in MiXCR, one entry per CDR3 protein. The repertoire has about half a million distinct CDR3 sequences, more than 30% of them found once; the top ten carry 15% to 20%. The antigens these receptors bind are not known. Here the sequenced sample was cultured PBMCs, taken from culture after CMV antigen stimulation. The receptors were gathered from a human donor in good health (CMV status not recorded). Some clones in this sample may be carry-over from other donors' samples. Both conserved end residues are part of each CDR3. Rows may omit the clone size; those that give it use once, few, many or a size class.

>-|TRBV20-1|TRBJ2-3
CSARAGATDTQYF
>-|TRBV6-1|TRBJ1-2
CASSEGTAISYGYTF
>-|TRBV4-3|TRBJ1-2
CASSQDLIGDGYTF
>few|TRBV7-2|TRBJ2-1
CASSLRAWELYNEQFF
>few|TRBV24-1|TRBJ1-2
CATSGGTTNYGYTF
>few|TRBV5-6|TRBJ2-1
CASSLGGSGGAYNEQFF
>-|TRBV7-2|TRBJ1-4
CASSLRGAGEKLFF
>-|TRBV4-2|TRBJ2-3
CASSQSGRDRYTDTQYF
>few|TRBV5-6|TRBJ1-1
CASSSRDRGDRNQAFF
>few|TRBV19|TRBJ1-2
CASTRGFNYGYTF
>few|TRBV6-1|TRBJ2-5
CASSPQLAATWETQYF
>many|TRBV7-2|TRBJ1-5
CASSLVRGNQPQHF
>-|TRBV20-1|TRBJ1-6
CSARGQGNSPLHF
>once|TRBV7-6|TRBJ2-1
CASSFRGVEINEQFF
>-|TRBV7-6|TRBJ2-5
CASSLPALGLAGIQETQYF
>-|TRBV28|TRBJ2-7
CASRSGQASYEQYF
>-|TRBV28|TRBJ1-5
CASNPAWGGTGSQPQHF
>-|TRBV18|TRBJ1-5
CASSPDRARQPQHF
>once|TRBV14|TRBJ2-1
CASSRDLHDEQFF
>-|TRBV11-3|TRBJ2-3
CASSLGSGLDAQYF
>many|TRBV7-2|TRBJ2-1
CASSPVSSSPGEQFF
>-|TRBV20-1|TRBJ2-5
CSARQGSETQYF
>-|TRBV11-3|TRBJ2-5
CASSFGTSGQETQYF
>-|TRBV19|TRBJ1-5
CASSVTGLDQPQHF
>-|TRBV28|TRBJ1-1
CASSIPGGLEAFF
>-|TRBV11-2|TRBJ2-5
CASSPGLARPMQETQYF
>few|TRBV4-1|TRBJ1-5
CASSHRQGSNQPQHF
>few|TRBV4-3|TRBJ1-5
CASSQDRWGWQPQHF
>-|TRBV12-3/TRBV12-4|TRBJ2-1
CASSFSGTSGSREQFF
>few|TRBV7-2|TRBJ1-5
CASRKGVDQPQHF
>few|TRBV7-8|TRBJ2-7
CASSGLTGSYEQYF
>few|TRBV9|TRBJ2-4
CASSVEARTQNIQYF
>-|TRBV15|TRBJ1-5
CATSRAHGESNQPQHF
>many|TRBV7-3|TRBJ1-5
CASSLDGTVDNQPQHF
>-|TRBV12-3/TRBV12-4|TRBJ2-7
CASSGPTSEQYF
>few|TRBV7-2|TRBJ2-1
CASSKFSRVRGEQFF
>-|TRBV7-8|TRBJ1-1
CASSLVPGVNTEAFF
>few|TRBV6-6|TRBJ1-1
CASANRGFGTEAFF
>few|TRBV7-2|TRBJ1-5
CASSSLGLLSNQPQHF
>-|TRBV18|TRBJ2-7
CASSPQQVNYEQYF
>-|TRBV7-4|TRBJ1-5
CASSLADGNQPQHF
>many|TRBV7-2|TRBJ2-3
CASSLVLAGAGDTQYF
>few|TRBV2|TRBJ1-5
CASEVRRTHQPQHF
>-|TRBV11-2|TRBJ2-2
CASSPRGMNTGELFF
>few|TRBV5-1|TRBJ2-3
CASTAGDRSTDTQYF
>-|TRBV20-1|TRBJ2-3
CSARNLEGGAQYF
>-|TRBV7-8|TRBJ2-4
CASSLGPGQGLEGNIQYF
>few|TRBV12-3/TRBV12-4|TRBJ1-1
CASSSPELLRTEAFF
>many|TRBV7-2|TRBJ1-3
CASSPSNTRLYFGNTIYF
>-|TRBV4-1|TRBJ2-4
CASSQDRSSENIQYF
>-|TRBV7-9|TRBJ2-1
CASSQASGRYEQFF
>-|TRBV30|TRBJ1-1
CASGRVNEAFF
>-|TRBV5-8|TRBJ2-1
CASSLGTSGRSDEQFF
>-|TRBV20-1|TRBJ1-4
CSARRTGTGDEKLFF